This T cell receptor beta chain was recorded in a study of blood T cell repertoires in COVID-19. The protocol was immunoSEQ multiplex PCR, while the TCRdb copy is restricted to in-frame clones and leaves out a portion. The repertoire holds 95,000 to 150,000 clones, with 65% to 85% as singletons. The CDR3 covers 14 residues. Trimming removed 3 bases from V and 1 base from J, with 9 bases in between. CDR1 is LNHDA, CDR2 SQIVND, per germline (reference sequence). The clonotype originates from a woman aged 70-85 years with acute or convalescent COVID-19. The chain employs TRBV19 and TRBJ1-2; possible D gene TRBD1, 5 bases. The sample taken for sequencing was peripheral blood. CDR3 residues: CASSIGANNYGYTF. The CDR3 DNA sequence: TGTGCCAGTAGTATTGGGGCCAATAACTATGGCTACACCTTC. Filled out from reference TRBV19 and TRBJ1-2, the complete variable domain reads DGGITQSPKYLFRKEGQNVTLSCEQNLNHDAMYWYRQDPGQGLRLIYYSQIVNDFQKGDIAEGYSVSREKKESFPLTVTSAQKNPTAFYLCASSIGANNYGYTFGSGTRLTVV.